This entry describes one TCR beta chain. CDR3 length equals 12 residues. From germline, CDR1 is LNHNV and CDR2 YYDKDF (reference sequence). The sample belongs to a study of monozygotic twins with inflammatory bowel disease. TCRdb re-analyzed the 5' RACE reads; it lists each CDR3 protein once, without DNA. This sample's clone table lists about 210,000 distinct CDR3 sequences. The sequence came from a human donor with ulcerative colitis or Crohn's disease, or a healthy co-twin of an affected twin (not recorded which). V gene TRBV15 combines with J gene TRBJ1-1; TCRdb selects TRBD1, and the lack of DNA leaves this call unchecked. Sample: blood. CDR3 region: CATSGGYTEAFF.